The 6 T cell receptor beta chains given below trace back to one sample, sequenced in a study of response to subunit inactivated influenza vaccine (dated 2018 in TCRdb). Library prep was done by RT-PCR. Sequencing took place on an Illumina HiSeq 2500. TCRdb took the public reads, trimmed them with fastp at Q25, ran MiXCR for clone calling and kept in-frame beta chains. One record per CDR3 amino acid sequence lists the most common genes and DNA. Recorded for this sample are 550,000 to 650,000 distinct CDR3 sequences; about 11% of them occurred a single time. Of the sample, roughly a tenth falls within the top ten clones. The sequences come from PBMCs from blood, collected on the day of vaccination. The receptor set was obtained from a man aged 45 to 65 who received an inactivated influenza vaccine. Donor details come from another sample of the same person, matched by shared clones.

This clonotype was seen only a few times. This chain uses TRBV28 with TRBJ2-1; 8 positions match TRBD1. Per germline, CDR1 MDHEN and CDR2 SYDVKM. This CDR3 region has 14 residues. V lost 5 bases to trimming and J lost 5 bases; unmatched junction nucleotides: 5. DNA of the CDR3: TGTGCCAGCAGTGCCGGGACAGGTAACAATGAGCAGTTCTTC. Its protein product is CASSAGTGNNEQFF. Together with reference TRBV28 and TRBJ2-1, the CDR3 gives the full variable domain: DVKVTQSSRYLVKRTGEKVFLECVQDMDHENMFWYRQDPGLGLRLIYFSYDVKMKEKGDIPEGYSVSREKKERFSLILESASTNQTSMYLCASSAGTGNNEQFFGPGTRLTVL.

This clonotype was seen a few times. The J gene is TRBJ2-1, the V gene TRBV30, with a possible D match to TRBD1 (5 bases). The CDR3 contains 13 residues. CDR1 and CDR2 from the germline V gene are GTSNPN and SVGIG (reference sequence). Trimming took 8 bases from V and 8 from J, leaving 19 bases between them. The CDR3 nucleotides read TGTGCCGGGGTAAAGGGGTTTTTTGATGAGCAGTTCTTC. Protein: CAGVKGFFDEQFF.

The chain has TRBV5-5 and TRBJ2-5; TRBD1 aligns across 8 bases. Germline trimming cut 4 bases from V and 5 bases from J; bases unmatched to any gene: 7. The CDR3 consists of 14 residues. Germline CDR1 is SGHKS and CDR2 is YYEKEE (reference sequence). The CDR3 DNA is TGTGCCAGCAGCAGGACAGGGCGGATGGAGACCCAGTACTTC. Its protein product is CASSRTGRMETQYF.

The gene calls are TRBV6-1 and TRBJ2-7; 12 nucleotides align to TRBD2. Looked up from germline, CDR1 is MNHNS and CDR2 is SASEGT. The CDR3 extends over 15 amino acids. V was clipped by 6 bases and J by 3 bases; unmatched bases: 6. CDR3 DNA sequence: TGTGCCAGCAGGATCACTAGCGGGGGGTTCTACGAGCAGTACTTC. Protein sequence: CASRITSGGFYEQYF.

In its sample, this clonotype was seen a few times. The rearrangement links TRBV7-8 to TRBJ2-3; D is possibly TRBD1 (5 bases). V was shortened by 4 bases and J by 6 bases, with 11 bases between the two germline ends. The V gene's germline CDR1 is SGHVS and CDR2 FQNEAQ. This CDR3 comprises 13 residues. CDR3 in amino acids: CASSSQGFDTQYF. The CDR3 nucleotides read TGTGCCAGCAGCTCGCAGGGTTTTGATACGCAGTATTTT.

The chain carries TRBV4-2 and TRBJ2-1; TRBD2 aligns across 8 bases. CDR3 length: 16 amino acids. Germline trimming cut 1 base from V and 5 bases from J; bases unmatched to any gene: 7. CDR1 is LGHNA, CDR2 YNFKEQ, per germline. The CDR3 protein is CASSQVLIAGNNEQFF. For the CDR3, the DNA is TGTGCCAGCAGCCAAGTCCTCATAGCGGGGAACAATGAGCAGTTCTTC.